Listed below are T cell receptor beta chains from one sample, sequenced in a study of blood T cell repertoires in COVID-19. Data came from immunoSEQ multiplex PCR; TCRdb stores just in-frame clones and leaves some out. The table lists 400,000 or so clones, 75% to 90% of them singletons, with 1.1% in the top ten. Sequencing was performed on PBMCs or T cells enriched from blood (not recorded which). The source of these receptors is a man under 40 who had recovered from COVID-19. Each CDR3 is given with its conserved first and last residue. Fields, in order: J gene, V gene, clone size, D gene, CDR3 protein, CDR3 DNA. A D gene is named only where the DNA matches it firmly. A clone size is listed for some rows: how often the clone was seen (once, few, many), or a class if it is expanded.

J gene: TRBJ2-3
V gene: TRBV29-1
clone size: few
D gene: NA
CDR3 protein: CSVGTPSSLSPIDTQYF
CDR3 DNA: TGCAGCGTTGGGACCCCTAGCAGTCTTAGCCCAATAGATACGCAGTATTTT

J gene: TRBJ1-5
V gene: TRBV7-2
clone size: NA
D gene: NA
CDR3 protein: CATAPGTAQPQHF
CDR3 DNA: TGTGCCACCGCCCCAGGGACTGCTCAGCCCCAGCATTTT

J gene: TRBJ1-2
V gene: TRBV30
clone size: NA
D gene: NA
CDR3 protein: CAWSGGIGHGYTF
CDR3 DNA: TGTGCCTGGAGTGGGGGCATAGGGCATGGCTACACCTTC

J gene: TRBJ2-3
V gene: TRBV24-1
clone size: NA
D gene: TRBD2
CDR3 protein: CATSDLSGRSDTQYF
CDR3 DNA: TGTGCCACCAGTGATTTAAGCGGGAGGTCAGATACGCAGTATTTT

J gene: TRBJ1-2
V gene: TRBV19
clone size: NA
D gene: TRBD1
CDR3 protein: CASQSGGQGAAGYTF
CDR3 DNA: TGTGCCAGCCAAAGCGGGGGACAGGGGGCGGCTGGCTACACCTTC

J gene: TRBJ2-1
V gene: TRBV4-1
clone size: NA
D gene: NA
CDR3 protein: CASSQRRSAQGKNEQFF
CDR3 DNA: TGCGCCAGCAGCCAAAGACGTAGCGCCCAGGGGAAGAATGAGCAGTTCTTC

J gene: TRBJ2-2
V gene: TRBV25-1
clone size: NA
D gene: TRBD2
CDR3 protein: CASGQAGANTGELFF
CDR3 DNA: TGTGCCAGCGGCCAAGCGGGAGCTAACACCGGGGAGCTGTTTTTT

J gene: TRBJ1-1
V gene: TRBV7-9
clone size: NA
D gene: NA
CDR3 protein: CASSLRENTEAFF
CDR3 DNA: TGTGCCAGCAGCCTCAGGGAGAACACTGAAGCTTTCTTT

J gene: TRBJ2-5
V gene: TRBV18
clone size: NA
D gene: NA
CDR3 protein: CASSRQELQETQYF
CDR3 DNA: TGTGCCAGCTCGCGACAGGAGCTCCAAGAGACCCAGTACTTC

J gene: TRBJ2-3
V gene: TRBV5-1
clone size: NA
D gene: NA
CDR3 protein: CASSPLLGASSTDTQYF
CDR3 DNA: TGCGCCAGCAGCCCCCTTTTGGGAGCTTCTAGCACAGATACGCAGTATTTT

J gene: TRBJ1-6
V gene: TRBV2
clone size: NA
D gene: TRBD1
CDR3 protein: CASTTTGLNSPLHF
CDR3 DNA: TGTGCCAGCACCACGACAGGGCTCAATTCACCCCTCCACTTT

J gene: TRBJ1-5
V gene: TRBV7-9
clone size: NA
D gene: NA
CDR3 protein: CASSLQVGQPQHF
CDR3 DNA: TGTGCCAGCAGCTTACAGGTTGGTCAGCCCCAGCATTTT

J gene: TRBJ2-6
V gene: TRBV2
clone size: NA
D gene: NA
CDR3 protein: CASSPSSGANVLTF
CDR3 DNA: TGTGCCAGCAGTCCCTCCTCTGGGGCCAACGTCCTGACTTTC

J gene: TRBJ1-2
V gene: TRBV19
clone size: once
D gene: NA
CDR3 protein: CASSIGTDAYGYTF
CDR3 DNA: TGTGCCAGTAGTATAGGGACAGATGCCTATGGCTACACCTTC

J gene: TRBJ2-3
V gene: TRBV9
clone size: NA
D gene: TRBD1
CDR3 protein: CASSSDTGDRGGTDTQYF
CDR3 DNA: TGTGCCAGCAGCTCCGATACGGGGGACAGGGGCGGCACAGATACGCAGTATTTT

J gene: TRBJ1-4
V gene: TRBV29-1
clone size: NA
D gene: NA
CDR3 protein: CSAGAGYKLFF
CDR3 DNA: TGCAGCGCTGGGGCAGGGTACAAACTGTTTTTT

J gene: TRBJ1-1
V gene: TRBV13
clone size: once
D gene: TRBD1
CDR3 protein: CASNLGPGTGNTEAFF
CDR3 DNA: TGTGCCAGCAACCTCGGCCCTGGGACAGGGAACACTGAAGCTTTCTTT

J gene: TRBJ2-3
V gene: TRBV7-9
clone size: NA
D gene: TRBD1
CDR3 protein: CASSSPRQGDTDTQYF
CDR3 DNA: TGTGCCAGCAGCTCTCCTCGACAGGGGGACACAGATACGCAGTATTTT

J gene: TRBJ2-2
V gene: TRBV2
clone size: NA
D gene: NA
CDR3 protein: CASSVNRPTNTGELFF
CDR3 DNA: TGTGCCAGCAGTGTTAACAGACCTACGAACACCGGGGAGCTGTTTTTT

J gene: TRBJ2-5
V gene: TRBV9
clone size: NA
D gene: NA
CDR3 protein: CASSVRSSLRETQYF
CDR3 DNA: TGTGCCAGCAGCGTAAGATCTAGCTTGAGGGAGACCCAGTACTTC

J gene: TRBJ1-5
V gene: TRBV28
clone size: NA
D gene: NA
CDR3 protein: CASSLRTEIQPQHF
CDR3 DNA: TGTGCCAGCAGTTTACGGACAGAGATACAGCCCCAGCATTTT

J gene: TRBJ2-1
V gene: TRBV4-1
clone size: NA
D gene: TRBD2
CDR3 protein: CASRGEGPPNEQFF
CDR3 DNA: TGCGCCAGCAGAGGGGAGGGCCCCCCCAATGAGCAGTTCTTC

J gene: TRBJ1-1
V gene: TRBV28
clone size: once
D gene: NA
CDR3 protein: CASSLIGVNTEAFF
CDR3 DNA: TGTGCCAGCAGTTTGATCGGGGTGAACACTGAAGCTTTCTTT

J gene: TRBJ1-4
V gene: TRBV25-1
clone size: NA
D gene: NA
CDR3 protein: CASSDARRDYNEKLFF
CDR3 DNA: TGTGCCAGCAGTGACGCACGGCGGGACTATAATGAAAAACTGTTTTTT

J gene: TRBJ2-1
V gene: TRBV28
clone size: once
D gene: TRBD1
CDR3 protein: CASTEGGTGGFAGREQFF
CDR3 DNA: TGTGCCAGCACCGAAGGGGGTACAGGGGGCTTCGCGGGACGGGAGCAGTTCTTC

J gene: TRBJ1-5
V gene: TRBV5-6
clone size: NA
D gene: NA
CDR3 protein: CASTRGESNQPQHF
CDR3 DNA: TGTGCCAGCACCCGGGGGGAAAGCAATCAGCCCCAGCATTTT

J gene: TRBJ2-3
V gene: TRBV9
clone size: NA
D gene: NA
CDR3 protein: CASSVAGRTPDTQYF
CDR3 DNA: TGTGCCAGCAGCGTAGCTGGGAGAACTCCAGATACGCAGTATTTT

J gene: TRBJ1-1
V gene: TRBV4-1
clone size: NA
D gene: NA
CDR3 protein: CASSQPDKYEAFF
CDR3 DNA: TGCGCCAGCAGCCAACCCGACAAGTATGAAGCTTTCTTT

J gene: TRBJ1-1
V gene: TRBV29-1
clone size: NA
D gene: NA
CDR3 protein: CSAAGQPNTEAFF
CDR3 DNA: TGCAGCGCTGCCGGACAGCCGAACACTGAAGCTTTCTTT

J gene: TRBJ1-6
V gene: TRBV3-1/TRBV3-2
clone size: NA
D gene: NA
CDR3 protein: CASSQQFAIGSPLHF
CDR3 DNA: TGTGCCAGCAGCCAACAGTTCGCCATTGGCTCACCCCTCCACTTT

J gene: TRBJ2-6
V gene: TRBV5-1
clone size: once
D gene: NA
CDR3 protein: CASSLGTGANVLTF
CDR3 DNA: TGCGCCAGCAGCTTGGGGACAGGGGCCAACGTCCTGACTTTC

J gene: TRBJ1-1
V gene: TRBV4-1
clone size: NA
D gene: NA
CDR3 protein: CASSQFTTGTRNTEAFF
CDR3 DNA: TGCGCCAGCAGCCAATTTACCACAGGGACGCGGAACACTGAAGCTTTCTTT

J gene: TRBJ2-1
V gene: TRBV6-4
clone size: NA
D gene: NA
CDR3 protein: CASSKTEIPYNEQFF
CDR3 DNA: TGTGCCAGCAGTAAAACAGAGATCCCCTACAATGAGCAGTTCTTC

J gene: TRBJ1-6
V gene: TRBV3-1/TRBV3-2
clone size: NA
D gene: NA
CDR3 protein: CASSPRGGNSPLHF
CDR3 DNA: TGTGCCAGCAGCCCTAGGGGAGGCAATTCACCCCTCCACTTT

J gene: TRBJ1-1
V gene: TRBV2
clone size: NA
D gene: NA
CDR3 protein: CASCWTDMNTEAFF
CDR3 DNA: TGTGCCAGCTGTTGGACAGACATGAACACTGAAGCTTTCTTT

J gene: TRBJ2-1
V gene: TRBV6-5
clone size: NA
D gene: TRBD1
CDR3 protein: CASRSGTGMTNEQFF
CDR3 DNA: TGTGCCAGCAGATCCGGGACAGGGATGACGAATGAGCAGTTCTTC

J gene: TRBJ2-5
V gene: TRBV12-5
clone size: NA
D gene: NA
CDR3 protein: CASGLGTTGPETQYF
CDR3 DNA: TGTGCTAGTGGTTTGGGGACGACAGGCCCGGAGACCCAGTACTTC

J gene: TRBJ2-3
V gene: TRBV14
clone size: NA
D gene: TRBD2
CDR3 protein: CASSRTSGWTDTQYF
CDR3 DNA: TGTGCCAGCAGCCGGACTAGCGGATGGACAGATACGCAGTATTTT

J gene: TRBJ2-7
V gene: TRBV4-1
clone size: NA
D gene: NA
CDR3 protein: CASSQSPGFYEQYF
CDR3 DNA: TGCGCCAGCAGCCAAAGCCCAGGGTTCTACGAGCAGTACTTC

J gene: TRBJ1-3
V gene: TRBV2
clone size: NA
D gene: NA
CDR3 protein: CASLPDRSVHTIYF
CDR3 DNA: TGTGCCAGCCTTCCCGACAGGTCCGTACACACCATATATTTT

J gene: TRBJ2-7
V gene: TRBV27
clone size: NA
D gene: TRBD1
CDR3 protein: CASRVTGGGEQYF
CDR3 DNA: TGTGCCAGCAGGGTAACAGGGGGAGGCGAGCAGTACTTC

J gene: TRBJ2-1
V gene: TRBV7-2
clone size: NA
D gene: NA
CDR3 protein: CASSLRGGREQFF
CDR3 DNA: TGTGCCAGCAGCTTAAGGGGCGGACGAGAGCAGTTCTTC

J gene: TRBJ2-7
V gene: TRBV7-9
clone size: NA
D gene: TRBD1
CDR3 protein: CASSPTGGLAGKEQYF
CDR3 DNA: TGTGCCAGCAGCCCGACAGGGGGCCTTGCCGGGAAAGAGCAGTACTTC